The rows below give T cell receptor beta chains drawn from one sample of a study of Graves' ophthalmopathy and Graves' hyperthyroidism. TCRdb independently ran MiXCR on the multiplex PCR reads; one entry per CDR3 protein. The repertoire holds approximately 160,000 distinct CDR3 sequences, with 37% as singletons. The sample taken for sequencing was peripheral blood. These receptors all stem from a woman aged 40-49 years with Graves' ophthalmopathy. Both conserved end residues are part of each CDR3. The order of the fields is clone size, J gene, V gene, D gene, CDR3 DNA, CDR3 protein. The D gene is left open where the match is weak. The size of a clone is reported for some rows only, either as once, few or many, or as a class for expanded clones.

clone_size: many; j_call: TRBJ1-6; v_call: TRBV5-6; d_call: NA; cdr3_nt: TGTGCCAGCAGCTCGGGACTGAATAATTCACCCCTCCACTTT; cdr3_aa: CASSSGLNNSPLHF
clone_size: few; j_call: TRBJ2-5; v_call: TRBV12-3/TRBV12-4; d_call: NA; cdr3_nt: TGTGCCAGCAGTCCCCCCACTAGCTACGAGACCCAGTACTTC; cdr3_aa: CASSPPTSYETQYF
clone_size: many; j_call: TRBJ2-5; v_call: TRBV6-5; d_call: NA; cdr3_nt: TGTGCCAGCAGTAGGACGGGACAAGAGACCCAGTACTTC; cdr3_aa: CASSRTGQETQYF
clone_size: many; j_call: TRBJ2-2; v_call: TRBV6-2/TRBV6-3; d_call: NA; cdr3_nt: TGTGCCAGCTCTACCGGGGGATCGGCCGGGGAGCTGTTTTTT; cdr3_aa: CASSTGGSAGELFF
clone_size: many; j_call: TRBJ1-1; v_call: TRBV29-1; d_call: NA; cdr3_nt: TGCAGCGTTACTCCACAGGGAACTGAAGCTTTCTTT; cdr3_aa: CSVTPQGTEAFF
clone_size: NA; j_call: TRBJ2-7; v_call: TRBV6-2/TRBV6-3; d_call: NA; cdr3_nt: TGTGCCAGCAGTTTATCAAACTACGAGCAGTACTTC; cdr3_aa: CASSLSNYEQYF
clone_size: many; j_call: TRBJ2-5; v_call: TRBV6-5; d_call: TRBD2; cdr3_nt: TGTGCCAGCAGTTACGAGGCGGGGGGGCTACAAGAGACCCAGTACTTC; cdr3_aa: CASSYEAGGLQETQYF
clone_size: many; j_call: TRBJ1-1; v_call: TRBV2; d_call: NA; cdr3_nt: TGTGCCAGCAAACCTGAGGCTGAAGCTTTCTTT; cdr3_aa: CASKPEAEAFF
clone_size: many; j_call: TRBJ2-7; v_call: TRBV12-3/TRBV12-4; d_call: NA; cdr3_nt: TGTGCCAGCACTACCTCCGGGCAGATCTACGAGCAGTACTTC; cdr3_aa: CASTTSGQIYEQYF
clone_size: NA; j_call: TRBJ1-2; v_call: TRBV7-2; d_call: TRBD1; cdr3_nt: TGTGCCAGCAGCACCCACTTAGCCGACAGGGACCCCAATGACCTCTATGGCTACACCTTC; cdr3_aa: CASSTHLADRDPNDLYGYTF
clone_size: NA; j_call: TRBJ2-7; v_call: TRBV20-1; d_call: NA; cdr3_nt: TGCAGTGCTTCCCGATATGGGGATACTACCTACGAGCAGTACTTC; cdr3_aa: CSASRYGDTTYEQYF
clone_size: NA; j_call: TRBJ1-5; v_call: TRBV6-2/TRBV6-3; d_call: NA; cdr3_nt: TGTGCCAGCAGTTCGACCGGGCAGGGGCCCCAGCATTTT; cdr3_aa: CASSSTGQGPQHF
clone_size: NA; j_call: TRBJ2-7; v_call: TRBV11-1; d_call: TRBD1; cdr3_nt: TGTGCCAGCAGCGTAAAGCCCGGGACAGGGTTCGACGAGCAGTACTTC; cdr3_aa: CASSVKPGTGFDEQYF
clone_size: many; j_call: TRBJ1-2; v_call: TRBV6-5; d_call: NA; cdr3_nt: TGTGCCAGCAGTCCGGGAGACATCTATGGCTACACCTTC; cdr3_aa: CASSPGDIYGYTF
clone_size: few; j_call: TRBJ1-3; v_call: TRBV5-1; d_call: NA; cdr3_nt: TGCGCCAGCAGCGCCGGTGTCCTCGGACCTGGAAACACCATATATTTT; cdr3_aa: CASSAGVLGPGNTIYF
clone_size: many; j_call: TRBJ2-5; v_call: TRBV15; d_call: TRBD1; cdr3_nt: TGTGCCACCGACCGGGACAGACTCTACAAAGAGACCCAGTACTTC; cdr3_aa: CATDRDRLYKETQYF
clone_size: many; j_call: TRBJ2-7; v_call: TRBV4-1; d_call: NA; cdr3_nt: TGCGCCAGCAGCCAAAACAATGGCTACGAGCAGTACTTC; cdr3_aa: CASSQNNGYEQYF
clone_size: many; j_call: TRBJ1-5; v_call: TRBV10-3; d_call: NA; cdr3_nt: TGTGCCATCAGGGGGGGAGGAGGACCCAATCAGCCCCAGCATTTT; cdr3_aa: CAIRGGGGPNQPQHF
clone_size: many; j_call: TRBJ1-5; v_call: TRBV12-3/TRBV12-4; d_call: TRBD1; cdr3_nt: TGTGCCAGCAGTCCTCAGGGGGAAGGTCAGCCCCAGCATTTT; cdr3_aa: CASSPQGEGQPQHF
clone_size: many; j_call: TRBJ2-5; v_call: TRBV12-5; d_call: NA; cdr3_nt: TGTGCTAGTGGTGCGTCCTCGCTGCAGACCCAGTACTTC; cdr3_aa: CASGASSLQTQYF
clone_size: medium-sized; j_call: TRBJ2-7; v_call: TRBV6-5; d_call: NA; cdr3_nt: TGTGCCAGCAGTTACTCGAGGGGAGACCACGAGCAGTACTTC; cdr3_aa: CASSYSRGDHEQYF